This T cell receptor beta chain was observed in a study of shared clonotypes between healthy human individuals. TCRdb keeps only in-frame clones here, not all; method: immunoSEQ multiplex PCR. The sample consists of about 2.5 million clones, 85% to 95% of them appearing once. V was pared by 3 bases and J by 3 bases, with 6 bases of the junction left unmatched. Germline V CDR1 and CDR2: SGHTA, FQGNSA. The CDR3 covers 15 residues. This chain joins TRBV7-2 and TRBJ2-7; 9 nucleotides match TRBD2. The sequence derives from a man aged 18 to 29 in good health. Some clones in this sample may be carry-over from other donors' samples. Sequencing was performed on naive CD4+ T cells from PBMCs. The subset here: CD45RA+ positively selected. The CDR3 region is CASSFGGRASYEQYF. The CDR3 DNA sequence: TGTGCCAGCAGCTTTGGCGGGAGGGCAAGCTACGAGCAGTACTTC.